The TCR beta chain described here comes from a study of CD8+ T cells in alopecia areata. Study as a whole: It was 6 to 18 months of tofacitinib, and then there were 6 months off drug.

Germline V gives CDR1 SGHTA, CDR2 FQGTGA. The CDR3 runs to 14 residues. Trimming removed 5 bases from V and 5 bases from J, with 15 bases in between. Whole-study findings and limits: Many of the expanded lesional clones endured in scalp and blood while on tofacitinib. Scalp clonality dropped significantly under tofacitinib, as did expanded CD8+ top-100 clones.

Points on this clone: Antigen specificity is unknown.

Documented treatment: oral pan-JAK inhibitor, 5-10 mg twice daily. Investigators isolated RNA and reverse transcribed it into cDNA to act as the sequencing template. The repertoire was sequenced with immunoSEQ multiplex PCR; TCRdb's copy has only in-frame clones and lacks some. The table lists 200,000 to 250,000 clones, 64% of them singletons. The material sequenced was CD4+ T cells sorted from blood, taken at week 4, from a patient treated with tofacitinib. This clonotype originated in a human donor with alopecia areata. This rearrangement joins TRBV7-3 to TRBJ2-5; tentative D call: TRBD1 (6 bases). The CDR3 is CASSETGFKETQYF. The CDR3 coding sequence is TGTGCCAGCAGCGAAACAGGGTTCAAGGAGACCCAGTACTTC.